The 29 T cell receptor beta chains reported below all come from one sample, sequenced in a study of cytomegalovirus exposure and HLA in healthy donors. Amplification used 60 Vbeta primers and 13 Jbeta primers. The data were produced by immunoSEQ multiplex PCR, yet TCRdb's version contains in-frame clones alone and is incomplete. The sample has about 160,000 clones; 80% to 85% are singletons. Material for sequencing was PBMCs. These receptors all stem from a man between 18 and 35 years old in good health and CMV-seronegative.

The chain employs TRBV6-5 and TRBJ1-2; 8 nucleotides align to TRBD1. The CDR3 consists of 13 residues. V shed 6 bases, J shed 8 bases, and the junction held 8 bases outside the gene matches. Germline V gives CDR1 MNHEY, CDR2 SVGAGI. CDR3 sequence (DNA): TGTGCCAGCAGGCAGACAGGGGAAGGGGGCTACACCTTC. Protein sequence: CASRQTGEGGYTF.

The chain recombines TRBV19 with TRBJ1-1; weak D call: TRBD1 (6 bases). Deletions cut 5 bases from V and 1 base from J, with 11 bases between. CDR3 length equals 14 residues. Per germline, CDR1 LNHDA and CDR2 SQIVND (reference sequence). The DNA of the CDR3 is TGTGCCAGTAGTTGGGACACCCAGAACACTGAAGCTTTCTTT. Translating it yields CASSWDTQNTEAFF. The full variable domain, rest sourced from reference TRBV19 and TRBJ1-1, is DGGITQSPKYLFRKEGQNVTLSCEQNLNHDAMYWYRQDPGQGLRLIYYSQIVNDFQKGDIAEGYSVSREKKESFPLTVTSAQKNPTAFYLCASSWDTQNTEAFFGQGTRLTVV.

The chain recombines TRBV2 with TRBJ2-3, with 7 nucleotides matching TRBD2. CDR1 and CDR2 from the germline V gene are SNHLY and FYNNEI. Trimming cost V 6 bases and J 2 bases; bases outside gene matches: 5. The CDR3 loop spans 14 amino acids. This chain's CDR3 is CASRTSTNTDTQYF. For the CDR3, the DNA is TGTGCCAGCAGGACTAGCACTAACACAGATACGCAGTATTTT.

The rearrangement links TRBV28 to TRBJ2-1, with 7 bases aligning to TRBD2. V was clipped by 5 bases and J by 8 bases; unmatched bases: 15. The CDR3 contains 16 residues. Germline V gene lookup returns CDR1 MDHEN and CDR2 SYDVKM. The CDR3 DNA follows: TGTGCCAGCAGTCCCTCGGGAGGAGGCCTCAATTATGAGCAGTTCTTC. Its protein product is CASSPSGGGLNYEQFF.

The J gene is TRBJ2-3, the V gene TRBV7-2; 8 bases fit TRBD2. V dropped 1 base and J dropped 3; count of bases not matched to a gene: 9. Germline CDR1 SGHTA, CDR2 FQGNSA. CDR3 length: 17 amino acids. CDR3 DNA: TGTGCCAGCAGCTTAGGTGGGCGGGAGGTTTATACAGATACGCAGTATTTT. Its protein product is CASSLGGREVYTDTQYF.

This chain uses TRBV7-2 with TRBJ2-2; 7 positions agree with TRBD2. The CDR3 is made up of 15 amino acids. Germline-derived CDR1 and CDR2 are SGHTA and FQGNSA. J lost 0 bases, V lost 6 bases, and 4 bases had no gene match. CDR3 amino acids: CASRSSGTNTGELFF. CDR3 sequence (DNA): TGTGCCAGCAGATCTAGCGGTACGAACACCGGGGAGCTGTTTTTT.

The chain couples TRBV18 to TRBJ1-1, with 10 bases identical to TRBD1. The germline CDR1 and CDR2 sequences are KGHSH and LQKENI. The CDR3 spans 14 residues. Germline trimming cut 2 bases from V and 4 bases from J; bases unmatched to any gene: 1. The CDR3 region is CASSPGTGATEAFF. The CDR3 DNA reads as TGTGCCAGCTCACCAGGGACAGGGGCCACTGAAGCTTTCTTT.

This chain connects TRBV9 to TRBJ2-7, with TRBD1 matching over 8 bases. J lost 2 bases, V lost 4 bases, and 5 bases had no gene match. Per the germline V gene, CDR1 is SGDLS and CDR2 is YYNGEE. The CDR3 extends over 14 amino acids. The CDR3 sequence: CASSLGQGPYEQYF. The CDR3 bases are TGTGCCAGCAGCCTAGGACAGGGACCCTACGAGCAGTACTTC.

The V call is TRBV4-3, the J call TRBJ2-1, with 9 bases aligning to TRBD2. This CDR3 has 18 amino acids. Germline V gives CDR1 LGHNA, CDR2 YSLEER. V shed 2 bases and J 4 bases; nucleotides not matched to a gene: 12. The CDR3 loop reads CASSQPFAGGRDYNEQFF. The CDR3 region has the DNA TGCGCCAGCAGCCAACCTTTCGCGGGAGGGCGAGATTACAATGAGCAGTTCTTC.

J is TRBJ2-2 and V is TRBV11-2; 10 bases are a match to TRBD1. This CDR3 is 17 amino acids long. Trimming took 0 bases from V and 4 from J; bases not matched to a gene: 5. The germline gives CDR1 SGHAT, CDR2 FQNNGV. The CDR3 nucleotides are TGTGCCAGCAGCTTAGAGGGACAGGGGTCGGCCACCGGGGAGCTGTTTTTT. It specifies CASSLEGQGSATGELFF.

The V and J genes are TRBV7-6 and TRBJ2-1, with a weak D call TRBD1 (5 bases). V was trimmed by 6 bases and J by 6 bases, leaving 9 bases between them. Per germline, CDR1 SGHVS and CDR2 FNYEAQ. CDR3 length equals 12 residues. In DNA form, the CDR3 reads TGTGCCAGCAGTCAGGGCCCCAATGAGCAGTTCTTC. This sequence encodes CASSQGPNEQFF.

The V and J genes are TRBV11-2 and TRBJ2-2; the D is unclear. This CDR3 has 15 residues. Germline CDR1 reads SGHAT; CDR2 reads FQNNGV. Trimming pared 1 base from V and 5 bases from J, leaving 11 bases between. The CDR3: CASSLVYRSTGELFF. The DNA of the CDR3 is TGTGCCAGCAGCTTAGTTTATCGGAGTACCGGGGAGCTGTTTTTT.

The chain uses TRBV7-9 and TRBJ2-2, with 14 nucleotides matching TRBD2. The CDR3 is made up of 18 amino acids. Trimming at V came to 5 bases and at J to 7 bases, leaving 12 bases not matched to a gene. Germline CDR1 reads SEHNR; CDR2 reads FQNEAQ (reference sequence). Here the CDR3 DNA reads TGTGCCAGCAGCAGAATAATCTCCGGGACTAGCGGGAGCGGGGAGCTGTTTTTT. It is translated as CASSRIISGTSGSGELFF.

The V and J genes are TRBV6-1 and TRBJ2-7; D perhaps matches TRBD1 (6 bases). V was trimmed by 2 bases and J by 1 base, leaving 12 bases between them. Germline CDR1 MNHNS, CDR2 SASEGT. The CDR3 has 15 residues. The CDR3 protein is CASSERKGGSYEQYF. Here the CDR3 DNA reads TGTGCCAGCAGTGAACGGAAAGGGGGTTCCTACGAGCAGTACTTC.

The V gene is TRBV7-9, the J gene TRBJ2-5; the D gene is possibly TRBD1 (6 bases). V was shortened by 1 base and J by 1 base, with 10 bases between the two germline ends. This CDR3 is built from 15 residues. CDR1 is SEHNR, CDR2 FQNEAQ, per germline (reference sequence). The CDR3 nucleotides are TGTGCCAGCAGCTTAGGAGACAGGTTCCAAGAGACCCAGTACTTC. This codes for CASSLGDRFQETQYF.

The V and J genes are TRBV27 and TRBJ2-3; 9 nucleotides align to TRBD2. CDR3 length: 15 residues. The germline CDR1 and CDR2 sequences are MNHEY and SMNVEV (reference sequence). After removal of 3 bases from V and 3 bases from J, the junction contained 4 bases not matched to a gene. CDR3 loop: CASSLGGRVTDTQYF. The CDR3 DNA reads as TGTGCCAGCAGTTTGGGCGGGAGGGTGACAGATACGCAGTATTTT.

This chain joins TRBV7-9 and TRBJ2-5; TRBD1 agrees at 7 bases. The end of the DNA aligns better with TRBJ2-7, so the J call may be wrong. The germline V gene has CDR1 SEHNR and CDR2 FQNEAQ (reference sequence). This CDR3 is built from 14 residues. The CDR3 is CASSGRDRTYEQYF. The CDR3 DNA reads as TGTGCCAGCAGCGGCCGGGACAGAACCTACGAGCAGTACTTC.

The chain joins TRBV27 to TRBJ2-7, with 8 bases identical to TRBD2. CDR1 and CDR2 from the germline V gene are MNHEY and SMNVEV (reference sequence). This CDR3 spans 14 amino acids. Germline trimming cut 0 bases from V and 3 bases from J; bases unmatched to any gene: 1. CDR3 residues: CASSLSGRGYEQYF. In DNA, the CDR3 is TGTGCCAGCAGTTTATCCGGGAGGGGCTACGAGCAGTACTTC.

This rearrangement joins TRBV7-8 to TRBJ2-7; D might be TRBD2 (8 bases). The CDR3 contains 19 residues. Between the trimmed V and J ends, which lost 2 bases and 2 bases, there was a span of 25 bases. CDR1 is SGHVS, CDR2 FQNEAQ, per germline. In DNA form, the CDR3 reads TGTGCCAGCAGCTTACAAAGGTTCTTAGCGGGACAGAGCGCCTACGAGCAGTACTTC. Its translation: CASSLQRFLAGQSAYEQYF.

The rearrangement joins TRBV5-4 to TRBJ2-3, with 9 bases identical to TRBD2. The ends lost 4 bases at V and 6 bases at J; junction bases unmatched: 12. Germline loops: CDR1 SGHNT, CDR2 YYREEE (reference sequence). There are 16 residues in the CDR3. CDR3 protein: CASSGEGRGGPDTQYF. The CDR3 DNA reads TGTGCCAGCAGCGGGGAGGGGCGGGGGGGCCCGGATACGCAGTATTTT. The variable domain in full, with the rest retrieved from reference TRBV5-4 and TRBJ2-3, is ETGVTQSPTHLIKTRGQQVTLRCSSQSGHNTVSWYQQALGQGPQFIFQYYREEENGRGNFPPRFSGLQFPNYSSELNVNALELDDSALYLCASSGEGRGGPDTQYFGPGTRLTVL.

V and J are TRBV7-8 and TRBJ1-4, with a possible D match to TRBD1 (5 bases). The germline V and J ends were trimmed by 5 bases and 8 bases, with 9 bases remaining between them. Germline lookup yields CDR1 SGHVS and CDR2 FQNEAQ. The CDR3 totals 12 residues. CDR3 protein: CASSRGGEKLFF. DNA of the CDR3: TGTGCCAGCAGCCGCGGGGGGGAAAAACTGTTTTTT.

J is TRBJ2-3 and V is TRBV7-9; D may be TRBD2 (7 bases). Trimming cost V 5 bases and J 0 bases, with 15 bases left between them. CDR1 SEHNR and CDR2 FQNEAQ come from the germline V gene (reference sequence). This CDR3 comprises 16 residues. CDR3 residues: CASSPSGTRSTDTQYF. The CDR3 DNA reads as TGTGCCAGCAGCCCAAGCGGGACAAGGAGCACAGATACGCAGTATTTT.

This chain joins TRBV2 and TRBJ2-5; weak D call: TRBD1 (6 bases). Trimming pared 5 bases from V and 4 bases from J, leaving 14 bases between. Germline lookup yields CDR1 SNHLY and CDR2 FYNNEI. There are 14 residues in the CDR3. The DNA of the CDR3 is TGTGCCAGCAGTTTCCTGACAGGAGGAGAGACCCAGTACTTC. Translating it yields CASSFLTGGETQYF.

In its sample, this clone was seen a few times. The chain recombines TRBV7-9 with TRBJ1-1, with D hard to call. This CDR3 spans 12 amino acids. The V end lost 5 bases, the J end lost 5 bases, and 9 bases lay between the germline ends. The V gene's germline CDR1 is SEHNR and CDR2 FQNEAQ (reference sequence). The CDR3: CASSPPGTEAFF. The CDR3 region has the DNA TGTGCCAGCAGCCCACCGGGGACTGAAGCTTTCTTT. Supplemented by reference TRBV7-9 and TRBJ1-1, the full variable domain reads DTGVSQNPRHKITKRGQNVTFRCDPISEHNRLYWYRQTLGQGPEFLTYFQNEAQLEKSRLLSDRFSAERPKGSFSTLEIQRTEQGDSAMYLCASSPPGTEAFFGQGTRLTVV.

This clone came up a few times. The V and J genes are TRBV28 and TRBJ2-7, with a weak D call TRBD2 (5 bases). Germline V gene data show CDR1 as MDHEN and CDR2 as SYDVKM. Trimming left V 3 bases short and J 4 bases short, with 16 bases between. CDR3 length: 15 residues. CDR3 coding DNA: TGTGCCAGCAGTTTTTCGGGGTTTAAAGGGTACGAGCAGTACTTC. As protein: CASSFSGFKGYEQYF. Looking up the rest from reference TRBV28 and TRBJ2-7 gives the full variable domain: DVKVTQSSRYLVKRTGEKVFLECVQDMDHENMFWYRQDPGLGLRLIYFSYDVKMKEKGDIPEGYSVSREKKERFSLILESASTNQTSMYLCASSFSGFKGYEQYFGPGTRLTVT.

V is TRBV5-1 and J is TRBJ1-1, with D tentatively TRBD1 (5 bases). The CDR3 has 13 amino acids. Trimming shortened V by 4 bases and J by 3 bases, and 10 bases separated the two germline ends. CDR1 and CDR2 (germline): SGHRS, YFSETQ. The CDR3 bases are TGCGCCAGCAGCACGGGGGGGGACACTGAAGCTTTCTTT. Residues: CASSTGGDTEAFF.

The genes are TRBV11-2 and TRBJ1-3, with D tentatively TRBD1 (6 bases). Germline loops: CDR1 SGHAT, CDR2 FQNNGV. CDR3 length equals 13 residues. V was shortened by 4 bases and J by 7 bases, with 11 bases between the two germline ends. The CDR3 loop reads CASSYGQLNTIYF. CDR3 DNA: TGTGCCAGCAGCTACGGACAGCTCAACACCATATATTTT.

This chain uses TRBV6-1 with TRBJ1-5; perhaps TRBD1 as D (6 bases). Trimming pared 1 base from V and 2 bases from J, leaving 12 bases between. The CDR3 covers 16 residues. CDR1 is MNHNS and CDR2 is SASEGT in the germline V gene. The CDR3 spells CASSEVSGVGNQPQHF. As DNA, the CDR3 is TGTGCCAGCAGTGAAGTGTCAGGGGTGGGCAATCAGCCCCAGCATTTT.

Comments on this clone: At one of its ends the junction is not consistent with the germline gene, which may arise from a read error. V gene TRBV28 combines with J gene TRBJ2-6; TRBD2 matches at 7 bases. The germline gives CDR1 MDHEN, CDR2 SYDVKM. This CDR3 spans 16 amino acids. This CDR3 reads CASSPGGGSGANILTF. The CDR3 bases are TGTGCCAGCAGCCCTGGGGGGGGTTCTGGGGCCAACATCCTGACTTTC.